This is a list of T cell receptor beta chains from one sample in a study of T cell responses to AZD1222 COVID-19 vaccine. Assay: immunoSEQ multiplex PCR; the TCRdb copy retains only in-frame clones and omits some. Its table lists under 150,000 clones. The sample was peripheral blood. These receptors were collected from an adult in good health. Each CDR3 is given with its conserved first and last residue. A D gene is named only where the DNA matches it firmly.

length: 12
D: .
V: TRBV7-2
J: TRBJ2-7
DNA: TGTGCCAGCAGCGAGGTCTCTTACGAGCAGTACTTC
CDR3: CASSEVSYEQYF

length: 18
D: TRBD2
V: TRBV7-9
J: TRBJ2-2
DNA: TGTGCCAGCAGCTTAGATCGCAGCGGGGGAGGTAACACCGGGGAGCTGTTTTTT
CDR3: CASSLDRSGGGNTGELFF

length: 14
D: .
V: TRBV28
J: TRBJ1-2
DNA: TGTGCCAGCAGTTTTTACAGGGAGGGCTATGGCTACACCTTC
CDR3: CASSFYREGYGYTF

length: 13
D: TRBD1
V: TRBV7-9
J: TRBJ2-7
DNA: TGTGCCAGCAGCTTAGCGGGGACAGGCAAGCAGTACTTC
CDR3: CASSLAGTGKQYF

length: 12
D: .
V: TRBV29-1
J: TRBJ1-1
DNA: TGCAGCGTCGTTCGGGGGGACACTGAAGCTTTCTTT
CDR3: CSVVRGDTEAFF

length: 15
D: TRBD1
V: TRBV7-3
J: TRBJ2-6
DNA: TGTGCCAGCAGTTCTCAGGGGGCCGGGGCCAACGTCCTGACTTTC
CDR3: CASSSQGAGANVLTF

length: 14
D: .
V: TRBV6-5
J: TRBJ1-6
DNA: TGTGCCAGCTGGAGGGGGGCCGAATCAGCGCCCCTCCACTTT
CDR3: CASWRGAESAPLHF

length: 15
D: .
V: TRBV7-6
J: TRBJ1-2
DNA: TGTGCCAGCAGCCATAATAAGGGGAACGACTATGGCTACACCTTC
CDR3: CASSHNKGNDYGYTF

length: 14
D: .
V: TRBV30
J: TRBJ1-1
DNA: TGTGCCTGGACGAGGGAGAGCCCGTACACTGAAGCTTTCTTT
CDR3: CAWTRESPYTEAFF

length: 16
D: .
V: TRBV11-2
J: TRBJ2-7
DNA: TGTGCCAGCAGCTTAAATGGTTTTTTTTCGCCCTACGAGCAGTACTTC
CDR3: CASSLNGFFSPYEQYF

length: 16
D: .
V: TRBV4-1
J: TRBJ2-5
DNA: TGCGCCAGCAGCCAAGATCTGGGATTTTCCAAAGAGACCCAGTACTTC
CDR3: CASSQDLGFSKETQYF

length: 12
D: .
V: TRBV10-3
J: TRBJ1-2
DNA: TGTGCCATCAGTGAAGTGGTTAATGGCTACACCTTC
CDR3: CAISEVVNGYTF

length: 13
D: .
V: TRBV29-1
J: TRBJ1-1
DNA: TGCAGCCATATTAGGGGGTTGAACACTGAAGCTTTCTTT
CDR3: CSHIRGLNTEAFF

length: 15
D: .
V: TRBV20-1
J: TRBJ2-7
DNA: TGCAGTGCTAGTGGTACGGAAGGGATAGCCTACGAGCAGTACTTC
CDR3: CSASGTEGIAYEQYF

length: 18
D: TRBD2
V: TRBV7-6
J: TRBJ2-5
DNA: TGTGCCAGCAGCTTACGGCGGGGGGGGACCATGGGTAAGGAGACCCAGTACTTC
CDR3: CASSLRRGGTMGKETQYF

length: 12
D: .
V: TRBV6-2/TRBV6-3
J: TRBJ1-1
DNA: TGTGCCAGCAGTTATGGGCCATATGAAGCTTTCTTT
CDR3: CASSYGPYEAFF

length: 11
D: .
V: TRBV6-1
J: TRBJ1-1
DNA: TGTGCCAGCAGTCAACCCCCTGAAGCTTTCTTT
CDR3: CASSQPPEAFF

length: 12
D: .
V: TRBV6-2/TRBV6-3
J: TRBJ2-1
DNA: TGTGCCAGCAGTCCATGGGGGGATGAGCAGTTCTTC
CDR3: CASSPWGDEQFF

length: 16
D: .
V: TRBV7-2
J: TRBJ2-1
DNA: TGTGCCAGCAGCCTCCCCTTCCTCAGTCCCTACAATGAGCAGTTCTTC
CDR3: CASSLPFLSPYNEQFF

length: 13
D: .
V: TRBV18
J: TRBJ2-1
DNA: TGTGCCAGCTCACCAGGGCCCGACAATGAGCAGTTCTTC
CDR3: CASSPGPDNEQFF

length: 11
D: .
V: TRBV12-3/TRBV12-4
J: TRBJ1-1
DNA: TGTGCCAGCAGTTTCGGCACTGAAGCTTTCTTT
CDR3: CASSFGTEAFF

length: 15
D: TRBD1
V: TRBV7-8
J: TRBJ1-2
DNA: TGTGCCAGCAGCTTAAAGGGGGCCACTAACTATGGCTACACCTTC
CDR3: CASSLKGATNYGYTF